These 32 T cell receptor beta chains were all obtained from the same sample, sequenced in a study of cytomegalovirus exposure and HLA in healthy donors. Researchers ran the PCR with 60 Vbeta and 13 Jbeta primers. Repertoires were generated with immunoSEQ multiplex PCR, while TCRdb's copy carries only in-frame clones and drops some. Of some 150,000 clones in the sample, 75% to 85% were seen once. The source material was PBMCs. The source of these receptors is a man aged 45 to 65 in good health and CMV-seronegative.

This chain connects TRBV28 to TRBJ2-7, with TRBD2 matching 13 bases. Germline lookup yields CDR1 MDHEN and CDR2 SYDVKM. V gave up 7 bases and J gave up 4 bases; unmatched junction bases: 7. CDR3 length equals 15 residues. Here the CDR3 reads CASTPGLAGVYEQYF. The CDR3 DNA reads TGTGCCAGCACCCCTGGACTAGCGGGAGTTTACGAGCAGTACTTC.

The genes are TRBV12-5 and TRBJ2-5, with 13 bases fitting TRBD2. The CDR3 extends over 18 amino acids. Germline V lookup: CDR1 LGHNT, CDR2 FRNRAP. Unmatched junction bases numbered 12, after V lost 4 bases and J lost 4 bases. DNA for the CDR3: TGTGCTAGTGGTTGGGGGACTAGCGGGACTCGCCCCGTAGAGACCCAGTACTTC. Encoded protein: CASGWGTSGTRPVETQYF. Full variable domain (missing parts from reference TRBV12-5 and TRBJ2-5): DARVTQTPRHKVTEMGQEVTMRCQPILGHNTVFWYRQTMMQGLELLAYFRNRAPLDDSGMPKDRFSAEMPDATLATLKIQPSEPRDSAVYFCASGWGTSGTRPVETQYFGPGTRLLVL.

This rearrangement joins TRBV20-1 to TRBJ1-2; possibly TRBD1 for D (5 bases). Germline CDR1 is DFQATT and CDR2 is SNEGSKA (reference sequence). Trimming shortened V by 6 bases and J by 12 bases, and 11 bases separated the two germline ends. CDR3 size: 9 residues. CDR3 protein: CSAAGLNTF. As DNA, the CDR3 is TGCAGTGCGGCAGGGCTCAACACCTTC.

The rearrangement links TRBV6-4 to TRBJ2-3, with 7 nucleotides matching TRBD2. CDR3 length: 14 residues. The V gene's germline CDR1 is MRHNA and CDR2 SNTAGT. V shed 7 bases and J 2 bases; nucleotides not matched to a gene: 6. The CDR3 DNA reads TGTGCCAGCAAACTAGCGCAAAACACAGATACGCAGTATTTT. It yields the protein CASKLAQNTDTQYF.

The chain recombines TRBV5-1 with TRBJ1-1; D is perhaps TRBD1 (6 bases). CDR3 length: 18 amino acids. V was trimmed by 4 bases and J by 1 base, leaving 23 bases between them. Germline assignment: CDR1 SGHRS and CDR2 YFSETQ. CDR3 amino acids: CASSLGRSTGWGNTEAFF. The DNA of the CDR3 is TGCGCCAGCAGCCTAGGTCGTTCGACAGGCTGGGGGAACACTGAAGCTTTCTTT.

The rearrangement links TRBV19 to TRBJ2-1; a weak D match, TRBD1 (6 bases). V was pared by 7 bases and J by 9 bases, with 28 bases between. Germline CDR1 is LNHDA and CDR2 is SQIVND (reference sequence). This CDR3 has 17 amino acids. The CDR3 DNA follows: TGTGCCAGTACTATGTACCCGCGGCGGGCATCCAGGGGTGAGCAGTTCTTC. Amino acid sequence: CASTMYPRRASRGEQFF. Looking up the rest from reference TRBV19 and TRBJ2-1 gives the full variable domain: DGGITQSPKYLFRKEGQNVTLSCEQNLNHDAMYWYRQDPGQGLRLIYYSQIVNDFQKGDIAEGYSVSREKKESFPLTVTSAQKNPTAFYLCASTMYPRRASRGEQFFGPGTRLTVL.

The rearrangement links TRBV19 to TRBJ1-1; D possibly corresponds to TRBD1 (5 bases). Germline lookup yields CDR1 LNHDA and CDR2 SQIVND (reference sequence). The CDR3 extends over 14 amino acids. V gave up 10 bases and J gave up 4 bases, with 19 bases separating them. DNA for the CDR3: TGTGCCACCGACGGGGCGGGAGGAGGCACTGAAGCTTTCTTT. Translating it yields CATDGAGGGTEAFF. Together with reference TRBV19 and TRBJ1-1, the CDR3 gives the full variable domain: DGGITQSPKYLFRKEGQNVTLSCEQNLNHDAMYWYRQDPGQGLRLIYYSQIVNDFQKGDIAEGYSVSREKKESFPLTVTSAQKNPTAFYLCATDGAGGGTEAFFGQGTRLTVV.

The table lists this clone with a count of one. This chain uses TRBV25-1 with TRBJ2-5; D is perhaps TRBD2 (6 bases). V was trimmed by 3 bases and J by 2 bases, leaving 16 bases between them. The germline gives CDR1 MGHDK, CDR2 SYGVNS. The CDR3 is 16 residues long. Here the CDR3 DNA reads TGTGCCAGCAGTGACCAACTAGCAGAAATTCAAGAGACCCAGTACTTC. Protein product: CASSDQLAEIQETQYF.

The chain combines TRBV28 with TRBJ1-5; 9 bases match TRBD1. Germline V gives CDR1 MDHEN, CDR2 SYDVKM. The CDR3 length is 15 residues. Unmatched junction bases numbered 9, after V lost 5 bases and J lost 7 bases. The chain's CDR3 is CASSTWTGVPQPQHF. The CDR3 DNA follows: TGTGCCAGCAGTACGTGGACAGGGGTACCCCAGCCCCAGCATTTT.

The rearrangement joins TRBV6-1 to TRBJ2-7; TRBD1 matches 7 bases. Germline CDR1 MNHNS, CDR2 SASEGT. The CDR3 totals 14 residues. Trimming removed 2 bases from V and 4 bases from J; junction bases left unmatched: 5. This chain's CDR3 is CASSELGRGYEQYF. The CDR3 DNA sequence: TGTGCCAGCAGTGAATTGGGCAGGGGGTACGAGCAGTACTTC.

The CDR3 DNA reads TGTGCCAGCAGTGACCAGGGGGAGCAGTTCTTC. This gives the protein CASSDQGEQFF. The gene calls are TRBV2 and TRBJ2-1; tentatively, D is TRBD1 (6 bases). The CDR3 contains 11 residues. The V and J ends lost 3 bases and 10 bases respectively, with 7 bases between them. Germline V lookup: CDR1 SNHLY, CDR2 FYNNEI. The variable domain in full, with the rest retrieved from reference TRBV2 and TRBJ2-1, is EPEVTQTPSHQVTQMGQEVILRCVPISNHLYFYWYRQILGQKVEFLVSFYNNEISEKSEIFDDQFSVERPDGSNFTLKIRSTKLEDSAMYFCASSDQGEQFFGPGTRLTVL.

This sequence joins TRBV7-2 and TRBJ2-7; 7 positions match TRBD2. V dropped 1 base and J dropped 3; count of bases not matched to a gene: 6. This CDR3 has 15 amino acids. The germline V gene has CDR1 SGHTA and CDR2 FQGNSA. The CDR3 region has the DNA TGTGCCAGCAGCTTAGTCAGCGGGGTTAGCTACGAGCAGTACTTC. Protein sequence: CASSLVSGVSYEQYF.

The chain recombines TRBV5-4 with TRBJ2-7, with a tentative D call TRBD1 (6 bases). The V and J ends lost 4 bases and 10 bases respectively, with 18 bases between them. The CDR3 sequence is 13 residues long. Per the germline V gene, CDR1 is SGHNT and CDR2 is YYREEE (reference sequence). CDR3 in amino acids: CASSPSKGVDQYF. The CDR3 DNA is TGTGCCAGCAGCCCTAGTAAGGGGGTTGATCAGTACTTC. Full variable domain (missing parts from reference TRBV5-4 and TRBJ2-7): ETGVTQSPTHLIKTRGQQVTLRCSSQSGHNTVSWYQQALGQGPQFIFQYYREEENGRGNFPPRFSGLQFPNYSSELNVNALELDDSALYLCASSPSKGVDQYFGPGTRLTVT.

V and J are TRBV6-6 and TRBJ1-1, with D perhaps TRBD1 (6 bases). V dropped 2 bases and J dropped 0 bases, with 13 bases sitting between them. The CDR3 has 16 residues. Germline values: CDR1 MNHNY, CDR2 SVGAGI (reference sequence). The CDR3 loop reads CASSYPRAGVNTEAFF. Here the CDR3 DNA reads TGTGCCAGCAGTTACCCCCGGGCAGGGGTGAACACTGAAGCTTTCTTT.

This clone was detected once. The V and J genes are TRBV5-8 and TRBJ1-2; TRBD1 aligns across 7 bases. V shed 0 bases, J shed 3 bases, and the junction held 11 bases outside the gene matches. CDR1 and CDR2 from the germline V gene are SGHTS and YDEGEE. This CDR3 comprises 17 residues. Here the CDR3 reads CASSLGVTGVPHYGYTF. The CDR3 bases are TGTGCCAGCAGCTTGGGGGTAACAGGGGTTCCTCACTATGGCTACACCTTC.

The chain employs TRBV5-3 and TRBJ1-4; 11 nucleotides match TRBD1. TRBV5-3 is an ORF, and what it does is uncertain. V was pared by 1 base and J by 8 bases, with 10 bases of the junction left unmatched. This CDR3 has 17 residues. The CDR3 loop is CARSLKDRGRLREKLFF. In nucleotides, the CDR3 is TGTGCCAGAAGCTTGAAGGACAGGGGGCGGTTGAGGGAAAAACTGTTTTTT.

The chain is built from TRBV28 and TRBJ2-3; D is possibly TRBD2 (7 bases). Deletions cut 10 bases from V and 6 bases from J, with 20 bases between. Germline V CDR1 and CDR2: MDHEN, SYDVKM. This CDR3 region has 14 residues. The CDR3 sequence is CATKIGGGADTQYF. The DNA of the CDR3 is TGTGCCACAAAAATAGGAGGGGGGGCGGATACGCAGTATTTT. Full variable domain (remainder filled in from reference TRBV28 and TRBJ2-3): DVKVTQSSRYLVKRTGEKVFLECVQDMDHENMFWYRQDPGLGLRLIYFSYDVKMKEKGDIPEGYSVSREKKERFSLILESASTNQTSMYLCATKIGGGADTQYFGPGTRLTVL.

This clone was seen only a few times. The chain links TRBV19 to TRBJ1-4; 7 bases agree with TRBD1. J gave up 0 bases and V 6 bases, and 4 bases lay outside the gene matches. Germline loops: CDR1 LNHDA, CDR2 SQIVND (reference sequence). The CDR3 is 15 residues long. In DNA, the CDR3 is TGTGCCAGTAGGGGGACAGACTCAACTAATGAAAAACTGTTTTTT. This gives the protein CASRGTDSTNEKLFF.

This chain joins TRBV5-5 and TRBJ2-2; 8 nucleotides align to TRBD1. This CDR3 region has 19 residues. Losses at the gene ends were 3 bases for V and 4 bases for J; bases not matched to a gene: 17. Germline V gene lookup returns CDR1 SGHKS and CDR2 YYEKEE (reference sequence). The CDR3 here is CASSSVPISQGATTGELFF. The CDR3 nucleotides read TGTGCCAGCAGCTCCGTTCCTATTAGTCAGGGGGCGACCACCGGGGAGCTGTTTTTT.

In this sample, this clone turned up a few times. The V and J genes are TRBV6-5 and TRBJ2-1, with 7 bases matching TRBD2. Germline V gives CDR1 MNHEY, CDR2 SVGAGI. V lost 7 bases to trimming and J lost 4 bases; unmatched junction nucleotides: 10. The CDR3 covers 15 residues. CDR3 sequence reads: CASKRAGPKYNEQFF. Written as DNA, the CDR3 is TGTGCCAGCAAGAGAGCGGGACCCAAGTACAATGAGCAGTTCTTC.

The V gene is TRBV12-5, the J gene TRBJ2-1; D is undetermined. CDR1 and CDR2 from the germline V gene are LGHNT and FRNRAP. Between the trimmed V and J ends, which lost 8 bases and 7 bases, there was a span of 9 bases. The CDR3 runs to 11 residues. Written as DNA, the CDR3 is TGTGCTAGTTCACCCCGGAATGAGCAGTTCTTC. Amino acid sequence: CASSPRNEQFF.

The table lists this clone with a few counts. The CDR3 sequence is CASSQDGGQGGYGYTF. CDR3 coding DNA: TGTGCCAGCAGCCAAGATGGTGGGCAGGGGGGCTATGGCTACACCTTC. The chain employs TRBV4-2 and TRBJ1-2, with 7 bases that match TRBD1. Germline-derived CDR1 and CDR2 are LGHNA and YNFKEQ. Germline trimming cut 0 bases from V and 4 bases from J; bases unmatched to any gene: 8. This CDR3 spans 16 amino acids.

CDR3 residues: CSVADSLNTEAFF. CDR3 in DNA: TGCAGCGTCGCAGACAGTTTGAACACTGAAGCTTTCTTT. This chain joins TRBV29-1 and TRBJ1-1; tentative D call: TRBD1 (5 bases). In germline, CDR1 is SQVTM, CDR2 ANQGSEA. V dropped 6 bases and J dropped 0 bases, with 11 bases sitting between them. The CDR3 loop spans 13 amino acids.

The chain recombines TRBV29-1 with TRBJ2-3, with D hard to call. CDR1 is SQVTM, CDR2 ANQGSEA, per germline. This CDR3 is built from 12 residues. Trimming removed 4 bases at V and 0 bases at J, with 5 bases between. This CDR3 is CSVGASTDTQYF. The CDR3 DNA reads TGCAGCGTTGGAGCTAGCACAGATACGCAGTATTTT.

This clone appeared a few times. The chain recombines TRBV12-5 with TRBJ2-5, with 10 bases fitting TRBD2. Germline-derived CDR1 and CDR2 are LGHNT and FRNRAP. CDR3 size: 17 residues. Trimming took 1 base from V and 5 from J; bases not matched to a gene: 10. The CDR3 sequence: CASGLATGAGGRETQYF. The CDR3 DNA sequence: TGTGCTAGTGGTTTGGCGACGGGAGCGGGGGGGCGTGAGACCCAGTACTTC.

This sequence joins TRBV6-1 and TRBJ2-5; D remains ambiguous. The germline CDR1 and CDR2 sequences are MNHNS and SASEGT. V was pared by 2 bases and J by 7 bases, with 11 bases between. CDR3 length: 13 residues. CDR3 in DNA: TGTGCCAGCAGTGAATCGATGAGAAGGACCCAGTACTTC. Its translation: CASSESMRRTQYF.

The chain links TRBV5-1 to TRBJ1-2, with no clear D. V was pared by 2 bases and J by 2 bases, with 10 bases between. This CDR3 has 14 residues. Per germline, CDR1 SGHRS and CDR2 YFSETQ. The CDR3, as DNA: TGCGCCAGCAGCTTATTGACGGGAAACTATGGCTACACCTTC. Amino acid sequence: CASSLLTGNYGYTF.

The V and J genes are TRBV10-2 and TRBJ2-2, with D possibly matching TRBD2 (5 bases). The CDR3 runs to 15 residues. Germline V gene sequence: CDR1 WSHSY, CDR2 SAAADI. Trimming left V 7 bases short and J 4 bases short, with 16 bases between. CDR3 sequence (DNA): TGCGCCAGCATTTGGCCGGGATCCGGCACCGGGGAGCTGTTTTTT. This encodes CASIWPGSGTGELFF.

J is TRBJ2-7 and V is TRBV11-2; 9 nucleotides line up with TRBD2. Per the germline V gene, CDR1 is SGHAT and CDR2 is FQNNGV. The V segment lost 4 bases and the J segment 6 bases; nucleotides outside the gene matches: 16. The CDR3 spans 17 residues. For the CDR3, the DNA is TGTGCCAGCAGCTCCAGGGGGTTAGCGGGAGTGTCCGGCGAGCAGTACTTC. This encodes CASSSRGLAGVSGEQYF.

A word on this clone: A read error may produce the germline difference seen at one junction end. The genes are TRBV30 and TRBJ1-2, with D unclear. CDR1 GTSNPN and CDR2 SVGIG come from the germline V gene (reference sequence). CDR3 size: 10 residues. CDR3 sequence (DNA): TGTGCCTGGGTCGATGGGCAGGCCCACTTC. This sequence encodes CAWVDGQAHF.

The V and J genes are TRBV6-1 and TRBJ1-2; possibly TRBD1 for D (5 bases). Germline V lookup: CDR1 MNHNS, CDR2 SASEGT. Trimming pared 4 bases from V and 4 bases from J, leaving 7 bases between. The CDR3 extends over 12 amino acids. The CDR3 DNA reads TGTGCCAGCAGTGGGGGCTTCTATGGCTACACCTTC. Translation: CASSGGFYGYTF.

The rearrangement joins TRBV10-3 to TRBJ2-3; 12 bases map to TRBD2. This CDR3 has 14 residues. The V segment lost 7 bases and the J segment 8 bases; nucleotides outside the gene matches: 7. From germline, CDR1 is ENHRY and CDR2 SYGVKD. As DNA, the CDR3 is TGTGCCATCACCCAGGGACTAGCGGGTGCTACGCAGTATTTT. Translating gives CAITQGLAGATQYF.